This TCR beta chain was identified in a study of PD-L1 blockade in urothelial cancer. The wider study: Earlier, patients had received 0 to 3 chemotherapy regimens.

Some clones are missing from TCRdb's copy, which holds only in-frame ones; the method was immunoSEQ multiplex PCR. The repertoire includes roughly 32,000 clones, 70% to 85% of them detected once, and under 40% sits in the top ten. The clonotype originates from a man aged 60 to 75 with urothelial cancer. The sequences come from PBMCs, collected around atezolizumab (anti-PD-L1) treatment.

DNA for the CDR3: TGTGCCAGCAGCTTAGAGGCGACAGGTCCTCAGTACTTC. This codes for CASSLEATGPQYF. The genes are TRBV11-3 and TRBJ2-7, with a possible D match to TRBD1 (6 bases). The CDR3 has 13 residues. Germline V gene data show CDR1 as SGHNT and CDR2 as YENEEA. Trimming pared 0 bases from V and 10 bases from J, leaving 13 bases between. Full variable domain (missing parts from reference TRBV11-3 and TRBJ2-7): EAGVVQSPRYKIIEKKQPVAFWCNPISGHNTLYWYLQNLGQGPELLIRYENEEAVDDSQLPKDRFSAERLKGVDSTLKIQPAELGDSAVYLCASSLEATGPQYFGPGTRLTVT.